A selection of T cell receptor beta chains follows, all from one sample in a study of beta chain features in type 1 diabetes. Profiled with immunoSEQ multiplex PCR; TCRdb holds only in-frame clones, not every one. Altogether under 300,000 clones are present, roughly 16% being singletons, with the ten largest covering roughly 0.08%. The material sequenced was naive CD4+ T cells from blood. The receptors stem from a man under 40 with type 1 diabetes. Both conserved end residues are part of each CDR3. Fields, in order: V gene, clone size, J gene, D gene, CDR3 protein, CDR3 DNA. The D gene is left open where the match is weak. Expanded clones get a size class; other rows say once, few or many, or leave the size out.

TRBV6-6	few	TRBJ2-1	TRBD2	CASSGRTSGKNNEQFF	TGTGCCAGCAGTGGCCGGACTAGCGGTAAGAACAATGAGCAGTTCTTC
TRBV7-9	NA	TRBJ1-5	NA	CASSPGGAAQPQHF	TGTGCCAGCAGCCCCGGGGGGGCGGCGCAGCCCCAGCATTTT
TRBV30	NA	TRBJ2-7	NA	CAWRVQEPYEQYF	TGTGCCTGGAGAGTCCAGGAACCCTACGAGCAGTACTTC
TRBV6-5	NA	TRBJ2-7	NA	CASSYSAAGQTYEQYF	TGTGCCAGCAGTTACTCTGCGGCAGGCCAAACCTACGAGCAGTACTTC
TRBV9	NA	TRBJ2-1	NA	CASSVAVGYNEQFF	TGTGCCAGCAGCGTGGCTGTGGGCTACAATGAGCAGTTCTTC
TRBV30	few	TRBJ2-7	NA	CAWRAGRGPYEQYF	TGTGCCTGGAGGGCCGGCAGGGGCCCCTACGAGCAGTACTTC
TRBV28	few	TRBJ2-1	NA	CASSPPDHNEQFF	TGTGCCAGCAGTCCTCCAGACCACAATGAGCAGTTCTTC
TRBV6-4	few	TRBJ1-2	TRBD1	CASSAYSTGGYGYTF	TGTGCCAGCAGTGCCTACTCCACAGGGGGGTATGGCTACACCTTC
TRBV6-1	NA	TRBJ1-5	NA	CASRVESNQPQHF	TGTGCCAGCAGAGTAGAGAGCAATCAGCCCCAGCATTTT
TRBV28	few	TRBJ2-5	TRBD1	CASSLGGLETQYF	TGTGCCAGCAGCCTAGGGGGCTTGGAGACCCAGTACTTC
TRBV7-9	NA	TRBJ1-1	TRBD1	CASSPDRGRYTEAFF	TGTGCCAGCAGCCCAGACAGGGGGCGGTACACTGAAGCTTTCTTT
TRBV28	NA	TRBJ1-1	NA	CASSLLTRGAFF	TGTGCCAGCAGTTTATTAACCAGAGGGGCTTTCTTT
TRBV10-3	few	TRBJ2-1	NA	CAISEIQRDNEQFF	TGTGCCATCAGTGAGATACAGCGGGACAATGAGCAGTTCTTC
TRBV2	few	TRBJ2-3	NA	CASRRPSTDTQYF	TGTGCCAGCAGGCGACCTAGCACAGATACGCAGTATTTT
TRBV27	NA	TRBJ2-5	TRBD2	CASSLAGVSETQYF	TGTGCCAGCAGTTTAGCGGGAGTTTCCGAGACCCAGTACTTC
TRBV4-3	few	TRBJ1-2	NA	CASSQGYRDGYTF	TGCGCCAGCAGCCAAGGATACAGGGATGGCTACACCTTC
TRBV27	NA	TRBJ2-7	TRBD2	CASNNFYSGRDSYEQYF	TGTGCCAGCAACAATTTTTATTCCGGGAGGGACTCCTACGAGCAGTACTTC
TRBV29-1	few	TRBJ2-1	TRBD1	CSGTGQPSSYNEQFF	TGCAGCGGCACGGGACAGCCGAGCTCCTACAATGAGCAGTTCTTC
TRBV7-2	NA	TRBJ2-7	TRBD1	CASSFLAGQGTYEQYF	TGTGCCAGCAGCTTCCTCGCGGGACAGGGCACCTACGAGCAGTACTTC
TRBV25-1	NA	TRBJ2-7	NA	CASSDQGSSYEQYF	TGTGCCAGCAGTGACCAGGGTAGCTCCTACGAGCAGTACTTC
TRBV30	NA	TRBJ1-1	NA	CASSRLTMNTEAFF	TGTGCCTCCTCAAGACTGACTATGAACACTGAAGCTTTCTTT
TRBV7-2	few	TRBJ1-5	NA	CASSFRNQPQHF	TGTGCCAGCAGCTTCCGAAATCAGCCCCAGCATTTT
TRBV28	NA	TRBJ2-5	TRBD1	CASTPWSSGQQETQYF	TGTGCCAGCACTCCATGGAGCTCGGGACAGCAAGAGACCCAGTACTTC
TRBV7-3	NA	TRBJ2-3	NA	CASSLRLDADTQYF	TGTGCCAGCAGCTTAAGACTAGACGCAGATACGCAGTATTTT
TRBV12-5	NA	TRBJ2-7	NA	CASGLDRHEQYF	TGTGCTAGTGGTTTGGACCGGCACGAGCAGTACTTC
TRBV28	NA	TRBJ1-1	NA	CASSAGALNTEAFF	TGTGCCAGCAGTGCAGGGGCCTTGAACACTGAAGCTTTCTTT
TRBV7-8	few	TRBJ2-5	TRBD1	CASRTYRGLRQETQYF	TGTGCCAGCAGGACTTACAGGGGGCTTCGACAAGAGACCCAGTACTTC